The next 6 T cell receptor beta chains were all read from a single sample in a study of blood T cells in healthy people across ages. Next came a second PCR, run for about 6 to 12 cycles, which used a sample-barcoded 5' primer along with a J-beta primer mix. TCRdb recomputed calls from the 5' RACE reads with MiXCR, one row per CDR3 protein. The sample has about 1.4 million distinct CDR3 sequences; around 59% are singletons. The specimen was blood. All receptors come from a young man in good health.

CDR3: CASSYLTGGRLETQYF. In DNA, the CDR3 is TGTGCCAGCAGCTACCTGACAGGGGGCAGGTTAGAGACCCAGTACTTC. The gene calls are TRBV7-2 and TRBJ2-5; 10 bases are a match to TRBD1. This CDR3 is built from 16 residues. Trimming took 4 bases from V and 4 from J; bases not matched to a gene: 9. Looked up from germline, CDR1 is SGHTA and CDR2 is FQGNSA.

The chain recombines TRBV2 with TRBJ1-2; 10 nucleotides line up with TRBD1. The germline V gene encodes CDR1 SNHLY and CDR2 FYNNEI. Trimming took 4 bases from V and 1 from J; bases not matched to a gene: 3. The CDR3 consists of 15 residues. CDR3 nucleotides: TGTGCCAGCAGTGCCGGGACAGGGGTTAACTATGGCTACACCTTC. Its translation is CASSAGTGVNYGYTF.

The genes are TRBV12-3 or TRBV12-4 and TRBJ2-3; 9 bases match TRBD2. With V trimmed by 3 bases and J by 3 bases, 22 bases remained unmatched. The length of the CDR3 is 21 residues. CDR3 bases: TGTGCCAGCAGTTTCTTGGCGAGACTCAGGGTTCTAGCGGGAATAACAGATACGCAGTATTTT. Its protein is CASSFLARLRVLAGITDTQYF.

There are a few counts of this clonotype. The V and J genes are TRBV20-1 and TRBJ1-5, with 7 bases matching TRBD1. Germline CDR1 is DFQATT and CDR2 is SNEGSKA (reference sequence). The CDR3 loop spans 13 amino acids. The CDR3 DNA follows: TGCAGCGTCGGGGACAGAAGCAATCAGCCCCAGCATTTT. Translation: CSVGDRSNQPQHF.

This rearrangement joins TRBV7-9 to TRBJ2-1, with TRBD2 matching over 13 bases. The CDR3 covers 17 residues. The germline CDR1 and CDR2 sequences are SEHNR and FQNEAQ (reference sequence). The V segment lost 5 bases and the J segment 13 bases; nucleotides outside the gene matches: 17. In nucleotides, the CDR3 is TGTGCCAGCAGCCGAGGACTAGCGGGAGTATGGTGGGAGACCCAGTTCTTC. It specifies CASSRGLAGVWWETQFF.

V gene TRBV14 combines with J gene TRBJ1-1; D is uncertain. The germline V gene encodes CDR1 SGHDN and CDR2 FVKESK. V lost 3 bases to trimming and J lost 4 bases, with 6 bases between them. This CDR3 region has 12 residues. The CDR3 spells CASSQTVTEAFF. The CDR3 DNA follows: TGTGCCAGCAGCCAGACCGTCACTGAAGCTTTCTTT.